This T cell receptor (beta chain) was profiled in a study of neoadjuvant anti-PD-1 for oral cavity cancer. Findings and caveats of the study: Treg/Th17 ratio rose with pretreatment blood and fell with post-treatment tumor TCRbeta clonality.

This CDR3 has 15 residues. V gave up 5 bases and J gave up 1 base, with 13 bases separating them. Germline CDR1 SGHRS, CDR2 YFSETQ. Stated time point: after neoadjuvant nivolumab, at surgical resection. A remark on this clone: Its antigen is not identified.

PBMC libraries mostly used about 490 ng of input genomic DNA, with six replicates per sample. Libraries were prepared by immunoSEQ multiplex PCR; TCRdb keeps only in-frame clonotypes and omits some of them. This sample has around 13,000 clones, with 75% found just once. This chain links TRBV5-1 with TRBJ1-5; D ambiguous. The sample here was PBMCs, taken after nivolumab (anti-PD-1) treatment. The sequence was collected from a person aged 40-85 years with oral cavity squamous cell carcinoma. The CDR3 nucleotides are TGCGCCAGCAGGAGAGGTACTCAAAGCAATCAGCCCCAGCATTTT. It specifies CASRRGTQSNQPQHF.